These T cell receptor beta chains were read from a single sample in a study of identical twins. TCRdb processed the 5' RACE reads anew with MiXCR; each CDR3 protein has one entry. The sample records about 720,000 distinct CDR3 sequences, approximately 9% being singletons. The same sample was also studied in work on yellow fever vaccine responses in identical twins.

Sequencing was carried out using PBMCs. Receptor source: a woman between 18 and 29 years old in good health. Each CDR3 is given with its conserved first and last residue. The D gene is left open where the match is weak. The size of a clone is reported for some rows only, either as once, few or many, or as a class for expanded clones.

clone size	J gene	D gene	V gene	CDR3 protein	CDR3 DNA
-	TRBJ2-3	TRBD2	TRBV7-2	CASTLGGANTDTQYF	TGTGCCAGCACCCTCGGGGGGGCAAACACAGATACGCAGTATTTT
-	TRBJ2-3	TRBD1	TRBV3-1	CATSQDLPGGISFADTQYF	TGTGCCACCAGCCAAGATCTGCCAGGGGGCATATCTTTTGCAGATACGCAGTATTTT
few	TRBJ1-1	-	TRBV6-2/TRBV6-3	CASSYLTGSGTEAFF	TGTGCCAGCAGTTACCTAACCGGAAGCGGCACTGAAGCTTTCTTT
few	TRBJ1-1	TRBD1	TRBV5-5	CASSYMAGTGPRGAFF	TGTGCCAGCAGCTACATGGCCGGGACAGGGCCCAGAGGAGCTTTCTTT
-	TRBJ2-3	TRBD2	TRBV9	CASSLGTSPDTQYF	TGTGCCAGCAGCCTCGGGACTAGTCCAGATACGCAGTATTTT
few	TRBJ2-7	TRBD2	TRBV18	CASSPEPAGGPYEQYF	TGTGCCAGCTCACCAGAGCCAGCGGGAGGCCCCTACGAGCAGTACTTC
few	TRBJ2-1	TRBD1	TRBV6-1	CASSVDRDGEQFF	TGTGCCAGCAGTGTTGACAGGGATGGAGAGCAGTTCTTC
few	TRBJ2-5	-	TRBV15	CATSRVGGGETQYF	TGTGCCACCAGCAGAGTCGGAGGGGGAGAGACCCAGTACTTC
-	TRBJ2-7	-	TRBV20-1	CSARGLTYEQYF	TGCAGTGCTAGGGGTCTAACCTACGAGCAGTACTTC
few	TRBJ1-1	TRBD1	TRBV7-9	CASSYTGTADTEAFF	TGTGCCAGCAGCTATACCGGGACAGCCGACACTGAAGCTTTCTTT
many	TRBJ2-5	-	TRBV3-1	CASSNSGQETQYF	TGTGCCAGCAGCAATAGCGGACAAGAGACCCAGTACTTC
-	TRBJ2-7	TRBD1	TRBV7-9	CASSVLQGAGGHF	TGTGCCAGCAGCGTACTACAGGGGGCAGGGGGTCACTTC
-	TRBJ1-3	-	TRBV6-5	CASSYDWDTGNTIYF	TGTGCCAGCAGTTACGACTGGGACACTGGAAACACCATATATTTT
few	TRBJ2-1	TRBD1	TRBV3-1	CASSQRSPAAGQGDFF	TGTGCCAGCAGCCAACGATCTCCAGCCGCTGGACAGGGGGACTTCTTC
-	TRBJ2-7	TRBD2	TRBV28	CASSFGLAGVEQYF	TGTGCCAGCAGTTTCGGGCTAGCGGGAGTCGAGCAGTACTTC
few	TRBJ2-3	TRBD2	TRBV18	CASSFLLGTSSTDTQYF	TGTGCCAGCTCATTTTTACTCGGGACTAGCTCCACAGATACGCAGTATTTT
many	TRBJ2-2	TRBD1	TRBV2	CASTGQASGELFF	TGTGCCAGCACAGGACAGGCCTCCGGGGAGCTGTTTTTT
few	TRBJ2-3	-	TRBV7-2	CASSLSRDHTDTQYF	TGTGCCAGCAGCTTAAGCCGGGACCACACAGATACGCAGTATTTT
few	TRBJ1-1	-	TRBV29-1	CSVGPQGATNTEAFF	TGCAGCGTCGGTCCCCAAGGGGCCACGAACACTGAAGCTTTCTTT
many	TRBJ2-7	-	TRBV4-3	CASSQRLGVYEQYF	TGCGCCAGCAGCCAAAGGCTAGGGGTCTACGAGCAGTACTTC